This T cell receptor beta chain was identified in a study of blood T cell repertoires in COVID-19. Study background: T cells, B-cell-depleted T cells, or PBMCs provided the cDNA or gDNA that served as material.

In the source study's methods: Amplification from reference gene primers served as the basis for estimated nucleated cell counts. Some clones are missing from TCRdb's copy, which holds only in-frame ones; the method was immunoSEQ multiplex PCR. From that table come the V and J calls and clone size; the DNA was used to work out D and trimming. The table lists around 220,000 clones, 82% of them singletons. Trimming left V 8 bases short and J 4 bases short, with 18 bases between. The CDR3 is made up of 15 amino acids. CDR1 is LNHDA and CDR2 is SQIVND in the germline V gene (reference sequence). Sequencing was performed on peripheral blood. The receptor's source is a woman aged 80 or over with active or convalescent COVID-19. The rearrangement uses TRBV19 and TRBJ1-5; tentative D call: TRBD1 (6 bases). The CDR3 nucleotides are TGTGCCAGTCTCTTCAGCGGGGGCTCAAATCAGCCCCAGCATTTT. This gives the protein CASLFSGGSNQPQHF. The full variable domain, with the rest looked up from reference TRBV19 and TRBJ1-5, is DGGITQSPKYLFRKEGQNVTLSCEQNLNHDAMYWYRQDPGQGLRLIYYSQIVNDFQKGDIAEGYSVSREKKESFPLTVTSAQKNPTAFYLCASLFSGGSNQPQHFGDGTRLSIL.